One T cell receptor beta chain is described in this entry. No antigen is known for it. This specimen belongs to a study of T cell clonotyping in hematopoietic cell transplantation. Study-wide results and caveats: Higher Inverse Simpson Index values in graft donor and pretransplant recipient predicted broader posttransplant TCR diversity. Few recipient clonotypes overlapped donors; over 95% were de novo at given depth. Recipient TCR diversity dropped after transplant; expanded clonotypes rose from day 30 to 180. Without cell sorting, CD4 versus CD8 contributions remain unresolved.

Clones were read by immunoSEQ multiplex PCR, and TCRdb kept only the in-frame ones, dropping some. This table has over 8,500 clones, 60% to 80% appearing once. V was clipped by 0 bases and J by 3 bases, with 7 bases between them. CDR3 length: 14 amino acids. CDR1 is SGHRS and CDR2 is YFSETQ in the germline V gene. The TCR was taken from a female patient aged 50-59 years who had an allogeneic stem cell transplant from a related donor, so the T cells may come from the graft donor. Some clones in this sample may be carry-over from other donors' samples. The chain uses TRBV5-1 and TRBJ1-5; D is possibly TRBD1 (6 bases). The material was peripheral blood mononuclear cells, obtained 180 days after allogeneic stem cell transplant. The CDR3 DNA follows: TGCGCCAGCAGCTTGGGGGACATCAATCAGCCCCAGCATTTT. It is translated as CASSLGDINQPQHF.